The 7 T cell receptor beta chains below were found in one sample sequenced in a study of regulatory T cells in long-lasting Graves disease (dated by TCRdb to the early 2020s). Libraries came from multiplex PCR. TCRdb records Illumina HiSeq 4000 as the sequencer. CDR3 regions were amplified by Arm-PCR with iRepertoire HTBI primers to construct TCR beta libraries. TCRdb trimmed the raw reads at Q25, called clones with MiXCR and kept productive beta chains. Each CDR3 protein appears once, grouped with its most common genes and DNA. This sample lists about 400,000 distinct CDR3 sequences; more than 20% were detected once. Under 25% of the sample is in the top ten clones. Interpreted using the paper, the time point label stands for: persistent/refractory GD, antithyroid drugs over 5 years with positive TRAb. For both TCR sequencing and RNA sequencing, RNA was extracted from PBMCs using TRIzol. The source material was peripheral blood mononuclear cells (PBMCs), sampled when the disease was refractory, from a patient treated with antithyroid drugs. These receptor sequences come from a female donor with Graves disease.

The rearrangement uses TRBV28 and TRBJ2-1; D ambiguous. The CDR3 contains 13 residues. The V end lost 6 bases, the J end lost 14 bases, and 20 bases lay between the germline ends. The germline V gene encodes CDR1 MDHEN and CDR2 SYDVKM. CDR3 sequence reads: CASSSTHPSREFF. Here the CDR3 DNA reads TGTGCCAGCAGCTCCACCCATCCCAGTAGGGAGTTCTTC. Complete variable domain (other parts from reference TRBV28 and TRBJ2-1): DVKVTQSSRYLVKRTGEKVFLECVQDMDHENMFWYRQDPGLGLRLIYFSYDVKMKEKGDIPEGYSVSREKKERFSLILESASTNQTSMYLCASSSTHPSREFFGPGTRLTVL.

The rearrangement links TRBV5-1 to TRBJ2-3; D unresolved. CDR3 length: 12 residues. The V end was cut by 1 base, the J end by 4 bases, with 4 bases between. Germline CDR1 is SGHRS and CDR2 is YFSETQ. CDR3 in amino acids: CASSLNADTQYF. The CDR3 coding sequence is TGCGCCAGCAGCTTGAATGCAGATACGCAGTATTTT.

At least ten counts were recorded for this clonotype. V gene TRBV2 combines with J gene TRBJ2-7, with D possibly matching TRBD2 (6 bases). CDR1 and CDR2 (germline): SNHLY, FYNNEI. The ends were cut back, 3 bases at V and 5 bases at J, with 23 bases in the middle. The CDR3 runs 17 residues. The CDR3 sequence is CASSDLTTRPVMDEQYF. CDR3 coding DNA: TGTGCCAGCAGTGACCTTACGACTAGGCCCGTAATGGACGAGCAGTACTTC.

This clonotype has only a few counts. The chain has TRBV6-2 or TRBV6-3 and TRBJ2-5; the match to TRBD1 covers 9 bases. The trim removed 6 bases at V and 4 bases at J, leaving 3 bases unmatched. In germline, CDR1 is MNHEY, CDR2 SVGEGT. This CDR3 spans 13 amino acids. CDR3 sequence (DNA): TGTGCCAGCAGGATGACAGGGGGAGAGACCCAGTACTTC. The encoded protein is CASRMTGGETQYF.

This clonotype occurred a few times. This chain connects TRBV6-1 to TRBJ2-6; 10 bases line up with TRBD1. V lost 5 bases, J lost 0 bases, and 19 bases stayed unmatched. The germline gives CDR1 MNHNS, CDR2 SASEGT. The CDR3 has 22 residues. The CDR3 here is CASSNTAPGQGRISSGANVLTF. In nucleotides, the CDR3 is TGTGCCAGCAGTAACACGGCACCGGGACAGGGGCGAATAAGCTCTGGGGCCAACGTCCTGACTTTC.

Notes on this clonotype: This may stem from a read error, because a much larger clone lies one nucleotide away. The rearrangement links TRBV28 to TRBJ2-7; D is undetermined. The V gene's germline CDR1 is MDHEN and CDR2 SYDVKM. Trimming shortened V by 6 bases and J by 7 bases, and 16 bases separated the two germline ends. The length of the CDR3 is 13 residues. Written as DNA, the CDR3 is TGTGCCAGCAGCTCCGGGCCTTTCTGGGAGCAGTACTTC. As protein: CASSSGPFWEQYF.

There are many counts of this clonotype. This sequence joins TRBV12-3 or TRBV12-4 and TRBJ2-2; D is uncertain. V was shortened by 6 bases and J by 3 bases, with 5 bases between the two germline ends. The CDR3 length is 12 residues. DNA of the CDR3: TGTGCCAGCAGCTTATACACCGGGGAGCTGTTTTTT. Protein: CASSLYTGELFF.